These 28 T cell receptor beta chains share one sample of origin, sequenced in a study of blood T cell repertoires in COVID-19. Sequencing was performed with immunoSEQ multiplex PCR; in TCRdb, only in-frame clones are kept and a portion is missing. The table has some 200,000 clones, approximately 86% seen once. Input material: PBMCs or T cells enriched from blood (not recorded which). The receptors shown here come from a woman aged 30 to 39 who had recovered from COVID-19.

DNA of the CDR3: TGTGCCAGCAGCTTAGTGCCCCAGTTTAGCAGCAATCAGCCCCAGCATTTT. Residues: CASSLVPQFSSNQPQHF. This rearrangement joins TRBV7-8 to TRBJ1-5; no reliable D call. Germline-derived CDR1 and CDR2 are SGHVS and FQNEAQ. This CDR3 comprises 17 residues. V gave up 1 base and J gave up 1 base, with 14 bases separating them.

The chain links TRBV9 to TRBJ2-7, with a tentative D call TRBD2 (6 bases). Germline lookup yields CDR1 SGDLS and CDR2 YYNGEE. V lost 3 bases and J 2 bases, leaving 15 bases between the germline ends. The CDR3 contains 15 residues. This chain's CDR3 is CASSETGSSPYEQYF. DNA for the CDR3: TGTGCCAGCAGCGAGACCGGGAGTAGCCCCTACGAGCAGTACTTC. Combining the CDR3 with reference TRBV9 and TRBJ2-7 gives the whole variable domain DSGVTQTPKHLITATGQRVTLRCSPRSGDLSVYWYQQSLDQGLQFLIQYYNGEERAKGNILERFSAQQFPDLHSELNLSSLELGDSALYFCASSETGSSPYEQYFGPGTRLTVT.

The chain is built from TRBV7-2 and TRBJ1-4; no firm D call. Trimming cost V 2 bases and J 3 bases, with 10 bases left between them. Per the germline V gene, CDR1 is SGHTA and CDR2 is FQGNSA. The length of the CDR3 is 15 residues. The CDR3 DNA is TGTGCCAGCAGCTTATCGAGCGTACCTAATGAAAAACTGTTTTTT. Translating gives CASSLSSVPNEKLFF.

This clone was picked up one time. The rearrangement links TRBV18 to TRBJ2-7, with 8 bases fitting TRBD1. In germline, CDR1 is KGHSH, CDR2 LQKENI. The V segment lost 6 bases and the J segment 6 bases; nucleotides outside the gene matches: 4. The CDR3 length is 12 residues. In nucleotides, the CDR3 is TGTGCCAGCTCCCGACAGGGGAGCGAGCAGTACTTC. Its translation is CASSRQGSEQYF. Full variable domain (remainder filled in from reference TRBV18 and TRBJ2-7): NAGVMQNPRHLVRRRGQEARLRCSPMKGHSHVYWYRQLPEEGLKFMVYLQKENIIDESGMPKERFSAEFPKEGPSILRIQQVVRGDSAAYFCASSRQGSEQYFGPGTRLTVT.

The chain has TRBV6-5 and TRBJ1-2; 7 bases fit TRBD1. The CDR3 sequence is 11 residues long. Germline V gene lookup returns CDR1 MNHEY and CDR2 SVGAGI. CDR3 loop: CGIGTDYGYTF. The CDR3, as DNA: TGTGGAATTGGGACAGACTATGGCTACACCTTC.

V is TRBV29-1 and J is TRBJ1-1; TRBD1 might be the D (5 bases). Germline CDR1 and CDR2: SQVTM and ANQGSEA. This CDR3 spans 14 amino acids. The V end lost 4 bases, the J end lost 3 bases, and 15 bases lay between the germline ends. DNA of the CDR3: TGCAGCGTTGGGGGGGTGGTCGGGCACACTGAAGCTTTCTTT. Translating gives CSVGGVVGHTEAFF.

This clone was counted once. The V call is TRBV6-2 or TRBV6-3, the J call TRBJ2-4; D is perhaps TRBD1 (6 bases). V was pared by 6 bases and J by 5 bases, with 17 bases between. The CDR3 extends over 15 amino acids. Germline-derived CDR1 and CDR2 are MNHEY and SVGEGT. In DNA, the CDR3 is TGTGCCAGCAGCACCCGGACAGCTAGTCAAAACATTCAGTACTTC. This translates into CASSTRTASQNIQYF.

This chain connects TRBV30 to TRBJ1-5; D might be TRBD1 (6 bases). The germline gives CDR1 GTSNPN, CDR2 SVGIG (reference sequence). The CDR3 spans 13 residues. V lost 5 bases and J 0 bases, leaving 8 bases between the germline ends. CDR3: CAWQGNSNQPQHF. Written as DNA, the CDR3 is TGTGCCTGGCAGGGGAATAGCAATCAGCCCCAGCATTTT. Based on the CDR3 plus reference TRBV30 and TRBJ1-5, the full variable domain is SQTIHQWPATLVQPVGSPLSLECTVEGTSNPNLYWYRQAAGRGLQLLFYSVGIGQISSEVPQNLSASRPQDRQFILSSKKLLLSDSGFYLCAWQGNSNQPQHFGDGTRLSIL.

This chain uses TRBV11-3 with TRBJ2-3; TRBD2 might be the D (6 bases). Trimming removed 7 bases from V and 6 bases from J, with 11 bases in between. Germline V gene lookup returns CDR1 SGHNT and CDR2 YENEEA. The CDR3 totals 12 residues. As DNA, the CDR3 is TGTGCCAGCAATAGCGGAGGCGATACGCAGTATTTT. Amino acid sequence: CASNSGGDTQYF. Full variable domain (outside the CDR3, taken from reference TRBV11-3 and TRBJ2-3): EAGVVQSPRYKIIEKKQPVAFWCNPISGHNTLYWYLQNLGQGPELLIRYENEEAVDDSQLPKDRFSAERLKGVDSTLKIQPAELGDSAVYLCASNSGGDTQYFGPGTRLTVL.

J is TRBJ2-3 and V is TRBV5-1; D is possibly TRBD1 (6 bases). CDR1 is SGHRS, CDR2 YFSETQ, per germline. The V and J ends lost 3 bases and 0 bases respectively, with 14 bases between them. This CDR3 is built from 16 residues. The DNA for the CDR3 is TGCGCCAGCAGCTCGGCACAGGGCCCAAGCACAGATACGCAGTATTTT. Translation gives CASSSAQGPSTDTQYF.

J is TRBJ1-2 and V is TRBV5-1; tentative D call: TRBD1 (6 bases). From germline, CDR1 is SGHRS and CDR2 YFSETQ. The CDR3 length is 16 residues. V was shortened by 1 base and J by 2 bases, with 15 bases between the two germline ends. The CDR3 DNA reads as TGCGCCAGCAGCTTGCCCCCAGGGGCGAGGAACTATGGCTACACCTTC. It codes for CASSLPPGARNYGYTF.

This clone appeared a few times. The rearrangement joins TRBV11-3 to TRBJ1-4; 7 nucleotides line up with TRBD1. The junction had 4 bases not matched to a gene; V was cut back by 5 bases and J by 7 bases. The germline CDR1 and CDR2 sequences are SGHNT and YENEEA. The CDR3 is made up of 13 amino acids. The CDR3 sequence is CASSQQGSEKLFF. DNA for the CDR3: TGTGCCAGCAGCCAACAGGGGAGTGAAAAACTGTTTTTT. The full variable domain, rest sourced from reference TRBV11-3 and TRBJ1-4, is EAGVVQSPRYKIIEKKQPVAFWCNPISGHNTLYWYLQNLGQGPELLIRYENEEAVDDSQLPKDRFSAERLKGVDSTLKIQPAELGDSAVYLCASSQQGSEKLFFGSGTQLSVL.

The chain links TRBV6-4 to TRBJ1-6, with D uncertain. Germline V lookup: CDR1 MRHNA, CDR2 SNTAGT. This CDR3 region has 13 residues. The ends were cut back, 0 bases at V and 7 bases at J, with 4 bases in the middle. Here the CDR3 DNA reads TGTGCCAGCAGTGACTCGGCCAATTCACCCCTCCACTTT. Protein sequence: CASSDSANSPLHF.

This CDR3 is CASSLIEGSDEQFF. CDR3 nucleotide sequence: TGTGCCAGCAGCTTAATTGAGGGAAGCGATGAGCAGTTCTTC. The chain is built from TRBV13 and TRBJ2-1, with D possibly TRBD2 on 5 matching bases. This CDR3 is 14 amino acids long. The germline V gene has CDR1 PRHDT and CDR2 FYEKMQ (reference sequence). V lost 2 bases to trimming and J lost 8 bases, with 13 bases between them.

The chain has TRBV19 and TRBJ1-5, with a possible D match to TRBD1 (6 bases). V was pared by 3 bases and J by 0 bases, with 15 bases between. There are 17 residues in the CDR3. CDR1 is LNHDA, CDR2 SQIVND, per germline (reference sequence). Here the CDR3 DNA reads TGTGCCAGTAGTATGGTAGCAGGGGATTATAGCAATCAGCCCCAGCATTTT. This gives the protein CASSMVAGDYSNQPQHF. Drawing the rest from reference TRBV19 and TRBJ1-5, the complete variable domain is DGGITQSPKYLFRKEGQNVTLSCEQNLNHDAMYWYRQDPGQGLRLIYYSQIVNDFQKGDIAEGYSVSREKKESFPLTVTSAQKNPTAFYLCASSMVAGDYSNQPQHFGDGTRLSIL.

The chain couples TRBV10-3 to TRBJ2-5; 7 bases align to TRBD1. This CDR3 region has 15 residues. Unmatched junction bases numbered 6, after V lost 0 bases and J lost 5 bases. The germline CDR1 and CDR2 sequences are ENHRY and SYGVKD. The CDR3: CAISESETGLETQYF. The CDR3 coding sequence is TGTGCCATCAGTGAGTCGGAGACAGGGTTGGAGACCCAGTACTTC.

The chain uses TRBV18 and TRBJ2-2, with D maybe TRBD2 (6 bases). Deletions cut 3 bases from V and 2 bases from J, with 16 bases between. The V gene's germline CDR1 is KGHSH and CDR2 LQKENI. The CDR3 covers 17 residues. Here the CDR3 reads CASSPLGGTENTGELFF. In DNA form, the CDR3 reads TGTGCCAGCTCACCCCTGGGCGGGACGGAAAACACCGGGGAGCTGTTTTTT.

This clone was seen once. The J gene is TRBJ2-5, the V gene TRBV24-1, with 11 bases fitting TRBD1. Trimming at V came to 5 bases and at J to 5 bases, leaving 6 bases not matched to a gene. CDR3 length: 15 amino acids. From germline, CDR1 is KGHDR and CDR2 SFDVKD. As DNA, the CDR3 is TGTGCCACCAGTGGCGGACAGGGGGCATGGGAGACCCAGTACTTC. Its translation: CATSGGQGAWETQYF.

The chain combines TRBV4-1 with TRBJ2-3; 11 bases match TRBD2. The V segment lost 1 base and the J segment 3 bases; nucleotides outside the gene matches: 12. The CDR3 length is 19 residues. Looked up from germline, CDR1 is MGHRA and CDR2 is YSYEKL. The CDR3: CASSQGSGGASWNTDTQYF. The CDR3, as DNA: TGCGCCAGCAGCCAAGGTAGCGGGGGGGCCTCGTGGAATACAGATACGCAGTATTTT.

V and J are TRBV7-2 and TRBJ1-1, with 8 bases aligning to TRBD1. V dropped 4 bases and J dropped 4; count of bases not matched to a gene: 5. CDR1 and CDR2 from the germline V gene are SGHTA and FQGNSA. This CDR3 region has 14 residues. CDR3 region: CASSSTGVPTEAFF. In DNA, the CDR3 is TGTGCCAGCAGCTCGACAGGGGTGCCCACTGAAGCTTTCTTT.

V and J are TRBV9 and TRBJ1-2; D remains unclear. The CDR3 has 15 residues. Germline V gene lookup returns CDR1 SGDLS and CDR2 YYNGEE. The germline V and J ends were trimmed by 2 bases and 2 bases, with 13 bases remaining between them. CDR3 sequence: CASSVWRVQNYGYTF. The CDR3 coding sequence is TGTGCCAGCAGCGTTTGGCGGGTACAAAACTATGGCTACACCTTC.

The J gene is TRBJ2-7, the V gene TRBV21-1; TRBD1, the table's D call, was not compared with the DNA. TRBV21-1 is given as a pseudogene. CDR3 length equals 16 residues. CDR3 DNA: TGTGCCAGCAGCACAGCCCGGGACAGTTCCTCCTACGAGCAGTACTTC. It encodes CASSTARDSSSYEQYF.

The chain employs TRBV11-3 and TRBJ1-2; TRBD1 matches 10 bases. The V and J ends lost 5 bases and 8 bases, in that order; junction bases with no gene match: 11. The CDR3 totals 15 residues. Per the germline V gene, CDR1 is SGHNT and CDR2 is YENEEA. CDR3 sequence: CASSTFMTGGDGYTF. The DNA for the CDR3 is TGTGCCAGCAGCACCTTCATGACAGGGGGCGACGGCTACACCTTC.

This clone was counted a single time. V usage is TRBV7-3 and J usage is TRBJ2-1, with D possibly being TRBD1 (5 bases). Germline assignment: CDR1 SGHTA and CDR2 FQGTGA. The CDR3 runs 13 residues. V lost 4 bases, J lost 8 bases, and 12 bases lay in between. CDR3 nucleotide sequence: TGTGCCAGCAGCTCCCTAGGGGCCGATGAGCAGTTCTTC. Protein product: CASSSLGADEQFF.

V gene TRBV29-1 combines with J gene TRBJ1-3; 8 bases agree with TRBD1. CDR1 is SQVTM, CDR2 ANQGSEA, per germline. Trimming removed 4 bases from V and 4 bases from J; junction bases left unmatched: 6. This CDR3 has 14 amino acids. The CDR3 reads CSVVGGQVGNTIYF. The CDR3, as DNA: TGCAGCGTTGTTGGGGGACAGGTCGGAAACACCATATATTTT.

The rearrangement joins TRBV5-1 to TRBJ2-2; 7 bases line up with TRBD2. V lost 6 bases to trimming and J lost 7 bases; unmatched junction nucleotides: 15. The CDR3 loop spans 16 amino acids. From germline, CDR1 is SGHRS and CDR2 YFSETQ. The CDR3 nucleotides read TGCGCCAGCATAGAGGCGGCGGGAGCCCCCGGCGGGGAGCTGTTTTTT. Translation gives CASIEAAGAPGGELFF. The full variable domain, in which reference TRBV5-1 and TRBJ2-2 provide the parts outside the CDR3, is KAGVTQTPRYLIKTRGQQVTLSCSPISGHRSVSWYQQTPGQGLQFLFEYFSETQRNKGNFPGRFSGRQFSNSRSEMNVSTLELGDSALYLCASIEAAGAPGGELFFGEGSRLTVL.

The chain links TRBV7-2 to TRBJ2-3; maybe TRBD2 (6 bases). This CDR3 contains 16 residues. Trimming shortened V by 6 bases and J by 5 bases, and 21 bases separated the two germline ends. CDR1 and CDR2 from the germline V gene are SGHTA and FQGNSA. CDR3 nucleotide sequence: TGTGCCAGCAGTCAGCGGCCCTACGGGGGTGGAGATACGCAGTATTTT. This sequence encodes CASSQRPYGGGDTQYF.

The V gene is TRBV6-4, the J gene TRBJ1-1; maybe TRBD1 (6 bases). Between the trimmed V and J ends, which lost 6 bases and 1 base, there was a span of 9 bases. The length of the CDR3 is 13 residues. Germline V gene data show CDR1 as MRHNA and CDR2 as SNTAGT. In nucleotides, the CDR3 is TGTGCCAGCAGGGGGGCCGGGAACACTGAAGCTTTCTTT. Its translation is CASRGAGNTEAFF.